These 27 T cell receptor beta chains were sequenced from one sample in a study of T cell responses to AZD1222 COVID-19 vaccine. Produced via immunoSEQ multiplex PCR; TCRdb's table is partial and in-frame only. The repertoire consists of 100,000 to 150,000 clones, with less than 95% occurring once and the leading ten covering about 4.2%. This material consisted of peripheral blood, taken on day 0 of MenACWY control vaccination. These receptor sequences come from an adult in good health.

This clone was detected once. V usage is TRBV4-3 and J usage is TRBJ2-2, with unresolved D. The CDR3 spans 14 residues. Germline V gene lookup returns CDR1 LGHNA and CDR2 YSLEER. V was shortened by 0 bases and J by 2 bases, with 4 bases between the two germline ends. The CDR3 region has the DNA TGCGCCAGCAGCCAAGATATTAACACCGGGGAGCTGTTTTTT. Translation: CASSQDINTGELFF.

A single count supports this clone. The CDR3 is CASSLLRTGNTGELFF. The CDR3 nucleotides read TGTGCCAGCAGCTTACTTAGGACAGGGAACACCGGGGAGCTGTTTTTT. The gene calls are TRBV11-2 and TRBJ2-2; 7 bases line up with TRBD1. The CDR3 is 16 amino acids. Germline values: CDR1 SGHAT, CDR2 FQNNGV. V trimming: 2 bases; J trimming: 1 base; junction bases outside the gene matches: 4.

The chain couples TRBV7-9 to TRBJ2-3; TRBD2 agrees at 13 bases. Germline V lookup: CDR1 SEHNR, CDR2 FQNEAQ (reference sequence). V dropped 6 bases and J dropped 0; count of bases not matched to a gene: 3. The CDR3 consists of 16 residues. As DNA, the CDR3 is TGTGCCAGCAGGGCGACTAGCGGGGGGAGCACAGATACGCAGTATTTT. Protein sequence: CASRATSGGSTDTQYF. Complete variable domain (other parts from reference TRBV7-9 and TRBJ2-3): DTGVSQNPRHKITKRGQNVTFRCDPISEHNRLYWYRQTLGQGPEFLTYFQNEAQLEKSRLLSDRFSAERPKGSFSTLEIQRTEQGDSAMYLCASRATSGGSTDTQYFGPGTRLTVL.

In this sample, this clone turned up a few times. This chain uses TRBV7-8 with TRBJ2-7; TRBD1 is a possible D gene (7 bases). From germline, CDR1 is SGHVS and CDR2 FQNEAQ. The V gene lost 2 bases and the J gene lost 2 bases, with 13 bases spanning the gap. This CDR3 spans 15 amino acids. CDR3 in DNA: TGTGCCAGCAGCTTACTGCAGGGGGGCACCTACGAGCAGTACGTC. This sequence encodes CASSLLQGGTYEQYV.

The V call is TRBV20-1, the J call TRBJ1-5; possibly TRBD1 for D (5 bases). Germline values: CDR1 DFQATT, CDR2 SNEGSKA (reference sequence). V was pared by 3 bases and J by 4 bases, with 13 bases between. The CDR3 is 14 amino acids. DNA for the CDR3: TGCAGTGCTAGTGGGGGTCAGGCAAATCAGCCCCAGCATTTT. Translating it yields CSASGGQANQPQHF.

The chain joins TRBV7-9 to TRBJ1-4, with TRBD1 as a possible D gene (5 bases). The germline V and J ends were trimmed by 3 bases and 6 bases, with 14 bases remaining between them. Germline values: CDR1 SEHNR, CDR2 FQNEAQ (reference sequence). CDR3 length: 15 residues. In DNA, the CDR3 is TGTGCCAGCAGCTTCGACAGCGATCCCCATGAAAAACTGTTTTTT. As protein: CASSFDSDPHEKLFF. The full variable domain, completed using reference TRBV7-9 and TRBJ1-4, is DTGVSQNPRHKITKRGQNVTFRCDPISEHNRLYWYRQTLGQGPEFLTYFQNEAQLEKSRLLSDRFSAERPKGSFSTLEIQRTEQGDSAMYLCASSFDSDPHEKLFFGSGTQLSVL.

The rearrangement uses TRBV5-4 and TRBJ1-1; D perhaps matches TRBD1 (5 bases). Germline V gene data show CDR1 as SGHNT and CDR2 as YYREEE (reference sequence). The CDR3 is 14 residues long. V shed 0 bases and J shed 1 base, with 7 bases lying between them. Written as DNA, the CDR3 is TGTGCCAGCAGCTTGGGGGACCAGAACACTGAAGCTTTCTTT. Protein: CASSLGDQNTEAFF.

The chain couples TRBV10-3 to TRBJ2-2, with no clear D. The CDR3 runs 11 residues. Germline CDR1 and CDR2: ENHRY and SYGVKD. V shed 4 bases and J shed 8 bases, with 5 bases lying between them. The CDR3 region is CAISGGGELFF. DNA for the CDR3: TGTGCCATCAGTGGCGGAGGGGAGCTGTTTTTT.

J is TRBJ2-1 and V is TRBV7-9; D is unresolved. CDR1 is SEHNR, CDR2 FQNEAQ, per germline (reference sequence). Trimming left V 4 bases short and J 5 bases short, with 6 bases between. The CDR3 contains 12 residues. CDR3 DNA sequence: TGTGCCAGCAGCTCCACTGACAATGAGCAGTTCTTC. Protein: CASSSTDNEQFF.

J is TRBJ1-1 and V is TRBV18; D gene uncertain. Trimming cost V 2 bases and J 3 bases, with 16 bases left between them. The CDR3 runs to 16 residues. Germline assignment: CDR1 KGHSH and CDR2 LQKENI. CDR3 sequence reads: CASSPGFSDFDTEAFF. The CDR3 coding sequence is TGTGCCAGCTCACCAGGTTTTTCGGATTTCGACACTGAAGCTTTCTTT.

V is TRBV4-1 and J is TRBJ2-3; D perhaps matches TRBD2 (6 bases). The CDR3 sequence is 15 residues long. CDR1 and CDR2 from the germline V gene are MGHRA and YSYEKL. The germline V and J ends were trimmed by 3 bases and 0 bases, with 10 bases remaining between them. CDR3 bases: TGCGCCAGCAGCCAGACCGGGACTAGCACAGATACGCAGTATTTT. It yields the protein CASSQTGTSTDTQYF.

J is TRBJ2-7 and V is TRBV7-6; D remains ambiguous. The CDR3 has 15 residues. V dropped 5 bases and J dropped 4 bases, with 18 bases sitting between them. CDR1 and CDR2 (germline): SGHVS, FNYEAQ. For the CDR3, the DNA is TGTGCCAGCAGCGCCGATAGTGGGTCTTCTTACGAGCAGTACTTC. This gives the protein CASSADSGSSYEQYF.

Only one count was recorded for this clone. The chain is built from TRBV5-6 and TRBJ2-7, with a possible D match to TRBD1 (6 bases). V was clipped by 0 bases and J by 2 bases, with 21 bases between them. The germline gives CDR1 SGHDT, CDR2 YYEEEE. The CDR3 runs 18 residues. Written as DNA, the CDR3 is TGTGCCAGCAGCTTGGCCCGGCGCACAGGGCCAACTACCTACGAGCAGTACGTC. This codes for CASSLARRTGPTTYEQYV.

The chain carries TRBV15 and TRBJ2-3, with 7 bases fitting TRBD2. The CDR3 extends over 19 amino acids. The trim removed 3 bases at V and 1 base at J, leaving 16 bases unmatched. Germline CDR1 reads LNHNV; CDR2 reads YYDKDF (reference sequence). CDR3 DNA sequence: TGTGCCACCAGCAGGATACCGACTAGCCTTATGGCAGGCACAGATACGCAGTATTTT. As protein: CATSRIPTSLMAGTDTQYF.

CDR3 nucleotide sequence: TGCAGCGTTGAAGAGGTTATGGGGACCGGGGAGCTGTTTTTT. It specifies CSVEEVMGTGELFF. The rearrangement links TRBV29-1 to TRBJ2-2; D call uncertain. The V gene's germline CDR1 is SQVTM and CDR2 ANQGSEA. The germline V and J ends were trimmed by 0 bases and 5 bases, with 10 bases remaining between them. The CDR3 sequence is 14 residues long.

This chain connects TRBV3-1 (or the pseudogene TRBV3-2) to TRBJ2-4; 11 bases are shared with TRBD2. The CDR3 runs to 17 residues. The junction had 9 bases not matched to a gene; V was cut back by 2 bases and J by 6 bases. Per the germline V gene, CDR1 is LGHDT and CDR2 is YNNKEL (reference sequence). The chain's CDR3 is CASSQRLAGGQGNIQYF. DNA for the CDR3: TGTGCCAGCAGCCAACGGTTAGCGGGAGGGCAGGGAAACATTCAGTACTTC.

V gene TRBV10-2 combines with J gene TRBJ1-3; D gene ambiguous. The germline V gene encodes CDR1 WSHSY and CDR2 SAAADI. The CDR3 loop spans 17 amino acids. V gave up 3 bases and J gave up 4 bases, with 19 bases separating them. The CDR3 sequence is CASSDPLVGSRGNTIYF. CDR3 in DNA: TGCGCCAGCAGTGATCCCCTGGTGGGTTCTCGGGGAAACACCATATATTTT.

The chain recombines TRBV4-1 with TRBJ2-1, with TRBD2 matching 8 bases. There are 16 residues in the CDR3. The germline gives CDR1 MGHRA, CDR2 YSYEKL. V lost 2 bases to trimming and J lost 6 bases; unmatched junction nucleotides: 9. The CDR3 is CASSQPRAGGGNEQFF. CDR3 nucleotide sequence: TGCGCCAGCAGCCAACCGCGTGCGGGAGGAGGCAATGAGCAGTTCTTC.

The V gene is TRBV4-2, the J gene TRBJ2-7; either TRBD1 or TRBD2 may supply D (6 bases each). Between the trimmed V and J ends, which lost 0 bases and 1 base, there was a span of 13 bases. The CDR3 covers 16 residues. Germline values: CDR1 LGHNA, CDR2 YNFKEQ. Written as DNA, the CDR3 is TGTGCCAGCAGCCAAGAGGGGGCTAGCGTTTCCTACGAGCAGTACTTC. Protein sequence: CASSQEGASVSYEQYF.

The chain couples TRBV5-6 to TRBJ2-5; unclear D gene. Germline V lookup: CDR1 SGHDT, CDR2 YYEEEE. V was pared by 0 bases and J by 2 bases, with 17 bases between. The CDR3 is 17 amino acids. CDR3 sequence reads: CASSLAARKRSQETQYF. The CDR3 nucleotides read TGTGCCAGCAGCTTGGCCGCTAGGAAAAGGTCTCAAGAGACCCAGTACTTC. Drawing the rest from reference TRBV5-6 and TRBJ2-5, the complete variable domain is DAGVTQSPTHLIKTRGQQVTLRCSPKSGHDTVSWYQQALGQGPQFIFQYYEEEERQRGNFPDRFSGHQFPNYSSELNVNALLLGDSALYLCASSLAARKRSQETQYFGPGTRLLVL.

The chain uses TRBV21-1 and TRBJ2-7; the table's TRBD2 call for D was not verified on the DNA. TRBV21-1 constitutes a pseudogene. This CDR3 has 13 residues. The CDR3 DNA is TGTGCCAGCAGCAAAATGAGGATCTACGAGCAGTACGTC. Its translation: CASSKMRIYEQYV.

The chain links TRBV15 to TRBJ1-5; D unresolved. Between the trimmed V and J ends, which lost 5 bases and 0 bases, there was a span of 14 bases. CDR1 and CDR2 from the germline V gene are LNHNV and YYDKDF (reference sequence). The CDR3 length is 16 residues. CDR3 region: CATSAQGPYSNQPQHF. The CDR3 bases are TGTGCCACCAGCGCCCAAGGGCCATATAGCAATCAGCCCCAGCATTTT.

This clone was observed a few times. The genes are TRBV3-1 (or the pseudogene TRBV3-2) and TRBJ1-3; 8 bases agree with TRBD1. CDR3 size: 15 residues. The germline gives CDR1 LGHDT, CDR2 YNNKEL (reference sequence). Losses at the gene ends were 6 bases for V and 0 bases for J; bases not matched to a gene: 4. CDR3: CASRLQGDSGNTIYF. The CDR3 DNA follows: TGTGCCAGCAGGTTACAGGGGGACTCTGGAAACACCATATATTTT.

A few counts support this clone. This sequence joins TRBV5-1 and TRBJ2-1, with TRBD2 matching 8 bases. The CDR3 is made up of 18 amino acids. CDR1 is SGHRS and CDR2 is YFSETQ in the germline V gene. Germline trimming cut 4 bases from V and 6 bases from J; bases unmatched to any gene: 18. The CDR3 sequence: CASSLYGFREGPLNEQFF. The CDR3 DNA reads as TGCGCCAGCAGCCTGTATGGATTCCGGGAGGGCCCCCTCAATGAGCAGTTCTTC.

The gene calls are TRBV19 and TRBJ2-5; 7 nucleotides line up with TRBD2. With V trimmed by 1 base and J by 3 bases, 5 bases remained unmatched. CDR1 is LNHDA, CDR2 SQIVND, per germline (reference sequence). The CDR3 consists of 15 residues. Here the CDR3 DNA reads TGTGCCAGTAGTATAGGAGTTGGGGGGGAAGAGACCCAGTACTTC. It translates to CASSIGVGGEETQYF.

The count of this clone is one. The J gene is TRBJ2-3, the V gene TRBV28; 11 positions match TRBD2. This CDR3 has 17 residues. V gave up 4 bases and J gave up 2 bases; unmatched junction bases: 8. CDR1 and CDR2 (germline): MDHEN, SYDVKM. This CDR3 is CASSSIAGGPPTDTQYF. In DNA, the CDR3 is TGTGCCAGCAGTTCCATAGCGGGAGGGCCCCCCACAGATACGCAGTATTTT.

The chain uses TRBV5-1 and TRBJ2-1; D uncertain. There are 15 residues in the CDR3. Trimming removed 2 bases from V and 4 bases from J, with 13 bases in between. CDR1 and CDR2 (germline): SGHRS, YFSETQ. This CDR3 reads CASSFGISTYNEQFF. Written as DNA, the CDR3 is TGCGCCAGCAGCTTTGGGATTTCTACTTACAATGAGCAGTTCTTC.